The 22 T cell receptor beta chains in this list originate from one sample, sequenced in a study of cytomegalovirus exposure and HLA in healthy donors. Researchers ran the PCR with 60 Vbeta and 13 Jbeta primers. Clones were sequenced by immunoSEQ multiplex PCR, and TCRdb holds only the in-frame ones, with some missing. The sample records more than 80,000 clones, around 68% being singletons. The sample consisted of PBMCs. These receptors came from a woman aged 40-49 years in good health and CMV-seropositive.

The chain employs TRBV10-3 and TRBJ1-2; 10 bases line up with TRBD1. The V gene end was trimmed by 6 bases and the J gene end by 8 bases; junction bases not matched to a gene: 15. Per germline, CDR1 ENHRY and CDR2 SYGVKD. The CDR3 length is 16 residues. As DNA, the CDR3 is TGTGCCATCAGCGGAGGGACGGGACAGGGGCTAGACGGCTACACCTTC. Its protein product is CAISGGTGQGLDGYTF.

The chain links TRBV7-3 to TRBJ2-5, with a weak D call TRBD2 (6 bases). The V and J ends lost 3 bases and 7 bases respectively, with 15 bases between them. The CDR3 is 14 amino acids. Germline CDR1 SGHTA, CDR2 FQGTGA. CDR3 loop: CASSLYGSPGTQYF. The CDR3 DNA sequence: TGTGCCAGCAGCTTGTACGGGAGTCCGGGGACCCAGTACTTC.

This clone was detected a few times. The chain combines TRBV2 with TRBJ1-4, with no clear D. CDR1 SNHLY and CDR2 FYNNEI come from the germline V gene. There are 12 residues in the CDR3. The V and J ends lost 4 bases and 10 bases respectively, with 10 bases between them. Written as DNA, the CDR3 is TGTGCCAGCAGTGCCTTAGGCGGAAAACTGTTTTTT. As protein: CASSALGGKLFF.

The gene calls are TRBV6-6 and TRBJ2-3; 10 positions match TRBD2. V dropped 8 bases and J dropped 10; count of bases not matched to a gene: 9. Germline V CDR1 and CDR2: MNHNY, SVGAGI (reference sequence). There are 13 residues in the CDR3. This chain's CDR3 is CASVLAGDTSQYF. CDR3 nucleotides: TGTGCCAGCGTTCTAGCGGGAGACACATCGCAGTATTTT.

The chain joins TRBV14 to TRBJ2-3, with a weak D call TRBD2 (5 bases). The V and J ends lost 6 bases and 0 bases respectively, with 10 bases between them. The V gene's germline CDR1 is SGHDN and CDR2 FVKESK. The CDR3 contains 14 residues. CDR3 nucleotide sequence: TGTGCCAGCAGTCGACTACCTAGCACAGATACGCAGTATTTT. Amino acids: CASSRLPSTDTQYF.

The V and J genes are TRBV7-2 and TRBJ2-5; D possibly corresponds to TRBD2 (6 bases). The CDR3 spans 15 residues. Trimming pared 8 bases from V and 2 bases from J, leaving 18 bases between. The V gene's germline CDR1 is SGHTA and CDR2 FQGNSA. CDR3 DNA: TGTGCCAGCCGCCCCTCTCCGGGAGTTCAAGAGACCCAGTACTTC. This gives the protein CASRPSPGVQETQYF. The whole variable domain, remainder taken from reference TRBV7-2 and TRBJ2-5, is GAGVSQSPSNKVTEKGKDVELRCDPISGHTALYWYRQSLGQGLEFLIYFQGNSAPDKSGLPSDRFSAERTGGSVSTLTIQRTQQEDSAVYLCASRPSPGVQETQYFGPGTRLLVL.

The chain is built from TRBV29-1 and TRBJ2-7; TRBD1 aligns across 11 bases. The CDR3 is 13 residues long. Trimming took 3 bases from V and 6 from J; bases not matched to a gene: 4. CDR1 is SQVTM, CDR2 ANQGSEA, per germline. CDR3 bases: TGCAGCGTTGAGTGGGACAGGGGGACCGAGCAGTACTTC. Translation gives CSVEWDRGTEQYF.

This clone has only a few counts. The chain employs TRBV7-9 and TRBJ2-7, with 7 bases that match TRBD1. Looked up from germline, CDR1 is SEHNR and CDR2 is FQNEAQ (reference sequence). The trim removed 3 bases at V and 3 bases at J, leaving 5 bases unmatched. There are 14 residues in the CDR3. Written as DNA, the CDR3 is TGTGCCAGCAGCTTGGACAGGTCATACTACGAGCAGTACTTC. It is translated as CASSLDRSYYEQYF.

The chain carries TRBV19 and TRBJ1-1, with D unclear. Germline V gives CDR1 LNHDA, CDR2 SQIVND (reference sequence). This CDR3 region has 12 residues. V was clipped by 5 bases and J by 3 bases, with 7 bases between them. The CDR3 sequence is CASSLQDTEAFF. Written as DNA, the CDR3 is TGTGCCAGTAGTTTACAAGACACTGAAGCTTTCTTT.

This chain links TRBV7-2 with TRBJ2-5; weak D call: TRBD1 (6 bases). This CDR3 is built from 13 residues. The V end was cut by 3 bases, the J end by 9 bases, with 14 bases between. Germline V lookup: CDR1 SGHTA, CDR2 FQGNSA. The CDR3 nucleotides read TGTGCCAGCAGCTTGGAAGACAGGATTTCCCAGTACTTC. Translated, it gives CASSLEDRISQYF.

The V call is TRBV9, the J call TRBJ2-3; possibly TRBD2 for D (6 bases). CDR3 length: 15 residues. The V end was cut by 0 bases, the J end by 5 bases, with 13 bases between. Looked up from germline, CDR1 is SGDLS and CDR2 is YYNGEE. The DNA of the CDR3 is TGTGCCAGCAGCGTAGTTGGTACAGCGGGAGATACGCAGTATTTT. Amino acids: CASSVVGTAGDTQYF.

This clone appeared once. The rearrangement joins TRBV10-3 to TRBJ2-5, with 9 bases matching TRBD1. Germline V gene sequence: CDR1 ENHRY, CDR2 SYGVKD. The length of the CDR3 is 15 residues. Trimming at V came to 2 bases and at J to 11 bases, leaving 12 bases not matched to a gene. The CDR3 coding sequence is TGTGCCATCAGTGAGGCGACAGGGGGAGGTCGGGAGCAGTACTTC. This codes for CAISEATGGGREQYF.

This chain joins TRBV29-1 and TRBJ2-7; 9 positions agree with TRBD1. V dropped 7 bases and J dropped 4; count of bases not matched to a gene: 11. Germline V CDR1 and CDR2: SQVTM, ANQGSEA. The CDR3 spans 14 residues. For the CDR3, the DNA is TGCAGCGCCGTAATAACGGGACAGGGTTACGAGCAGTACTTC. It specifies CSAVITGQGYEQYF.

The CDR3 is CASSDRDRETQYF. CDR3 nucleotides: TGTGCCAGTAGTGACAGGGATCGAGAGACCCAGTACTTC. The gene calls are TRBV19 and TRBJ2-5; 7 nucleotides agree with TRBD1. V lost 5 bases to trimming and J lost 4 bases; unmatched junction nucleotides: 4. The CDR3 has 13 amino acids. CDR1 and CDR2 (germline): LNHDA, SQIVND (reference sequence). The whole variable domain, remainder taken from reference TRBV19 and TRBJ2-5, is DGGITQSPKYLFRKEGQNVTLSCEQNLNHDAMYWYRQDPGQGLRLIYYSQIVNDFQKGDIAEGYSVSREKKESFPLTVTSAQKNPTAFYLCASSDRDRETQYFGPGTRLLVL.

The rearrangement joins TRBV19 to TRBJ2-1, with 11 bases matching TRBD2. This CDR3 is 14 amino acids long. Germline loops: CDR1 LNHDA, CDR2 SQIVND (reference sequence). Losses at the gene ends were 8 bases for V and 4 bases for J; bases not matched to a gene: 4. For the CDR3, the DNA is TGTGCCAGTGCGACTAGCGGGACGTACAATGAGCAGTTCTTC. Encoded protein: CASATSGTYNEQFF.

The chain combines TRBV5-4 with TRBJ2-5; 11 bases line up with TRBD2. The V and J ends lost 1 base and 2 bases, in that order; junction bases with no gene match: 1. The CDR3 totals 15 residues. Germline loops: CDR1 SGHNT, CDR2 YYREEE (reference sequence). The CDR3 spells CASSLRLAGQETQYF. For the CDR3, the DNA is TGTGCCAGCAGCTTGAGACTAGCGGGACAAGAGACCCAGTACTTC.

The chain recombines TRBV4-1 with TRBJ1-2, with 7 bases fitting TRBD1. J lost 4 bases, V lost 1 base, and 9 bases had no gene match. The CDR3 sequence is 16 residues long. CDR1 and CDR2 (germline): MGHRA, YSYEKL. CDR3 in DNA: TGCGCCAGCAGCCAAGTGGGACAGCCTTTGGTCTATGGCTACACCTTC. Translated: CASSQVGQPLVYGYTF.

This clone was found a few times. This sequence joins TRBV5-8 and TRBJ2-7, with 9 bases fitting TRBD2. There are 15 residues in the CDR3. CDR1 and CDR2 from the germline V gene are SGHTS and YDEGEE. V lost 1 base to trimming and J lost 2 bases; unmatched junction nucleotides: 4. The CDR3 nucleotides read TGTGCCAGCAGCTTGTTCGCTAGCGGGACCTACGAGCAGTACTTC. Protein: CASSLFASGTYEQYF. Based on the CDR3 plus reference TRBV5-8 and TRBJ2-7, the full variable domain is EAGVTQSPTHLIKTRGQQATLRCSPISGHTSVYWYQQALGLGLQFLLWYDEGEERNRGNFPPRFSGRQFPNYSSELNVNALELEDSALYLCASSLFASGTYEQYFGPGTRLTVT.

For the CDR3, the DNA is TGTGCCAGCAGCTTGGACCAATCGGGACTCCTCTCCTACGAGCAGTACTTC. Amino acid sequence: CASSLDQSGLLSYEQYF. The V gene is TRBV5-4, the J gene TRBJ2-7; D is perhaps TRBD2 (6 bases). CDR1 and CDR2 from the germline V gene are SGHNT and YYREEE (reference sequence). CDR3 length: 17 amino acids. V was clipped by 0 bases and J by 0 bases, with 16 bases between them.

The chain employs TRBV10-3 and TRBJ2-3; 10 positions match TRBD1. Losses at the gene ends were 8 bases for V and 0 bases for J; bases not matched to a gene: 26. Looked up from germline, CDR1 is ENHRY and CDR2 is SYGVKD. The CDR3 spans 22 residues. The CDR3 loop is CAIGNVPGTGTGVTPSTDTQYF. The DNA for the CDR3 is TGTGCCATCGGGAATGTTCCGGGTACCGGGACAGGGGTCACCCCTAGCACAGATACGCAGTATTTT.

The rearrangement joins TRBV20-1 to TRBJ2-7; tentatively, D is TRBD2 (5 bases). CDR1 is DFQATT, CDR2 SNEGSKA, per germline (reference sequence). V lost 5 bases and J lost 3, with 8 bases in between. This CDR3 is 11 amino acids long. CDR3 in amino acids: CSALLVYEQYF. CDR3 nucleotide sequence: TGCAGTGCTCTACTAGTCTACGAGCAGTACTTC.

CDR3 bases: TGTGCCAGTAGTTGGGGCGGTTATGGCTACACCTTC. Translated, it gives CASSWGGYGYTF. The chain couples TRBV19 to TRBJ1-2; D may be TRBD1 (5 bases). This CDR3 has 12 residues. Deletions cut 5 bases from V and 5 bases from J, with 9 bases between. The germline V gene encodes CDR1 LNHDA and CDR2 SQIVND (reference sequence).